The 20 T cell receptor beta chains below all came from one sample that was sequenced in a study of shared clonotypes between healthy human individuals. Only in-frame clones appear in the TCRdb table, and some are missing; sequencing was by immunoSEQ multiplex PCR. Of fewer than 1.6 million clones in the sample, about 98.5% were seen once. The sample comprised naive CD4+ T cells sorted from blood. Subset reported: CD45RA+ positively selected. The receptor source for this set is a man aged 25 to 40 in good health.

A single count supports this clone. The rearrangement uses TRBV5-6 and TRBJ2-3; D gene ambiguous. There are 14 residues in the CDR3. V lost 5 bases and J 0 bases, leaving 10 bases between the germline ends. Per germline, CDR1 SGHDT and CDR2 YYEEEE. CDR3 sequence (DNA): TGTGCCAGCAGACTCTACTCTAGCACAGATACGCAGTATTTT. Its translation is CASRLYSSTDTQYF. Filled out from reference TRBV5-6 and TRBJ2-3, the complete variable domain reads DAGVTQSPTHLIKTRGQQVTLRCSPKSGHDTVSWYQQALGQGPQFIFQYYEEEERQRGNFPDRFSGHQFPNYSSELNVNALLLGDSALYLCASRLYSSTDTQYFGPGTRLTVL.

V gene TRBV5-4 combines with J gene TRBJ2-5; a weak D match, TRBD2 (6 bases). The CDR3 is 14 amino acids. Trimming took off 4 bases at V and 9 bases at J, with 19 bases between the two ends. Looked up from germline, CDR1 is SGHNT and CDR2 is YYREEE (reference sequence). The CDR3 region has the DNA TGTGCCAGCAGCCTGACTAGGGAGTCAACGGCCCAGTACTTC. It translates to CASSLTRESTAQYF. Drawing the rest from reference TRBV5-4 and TRBJ2-5, the complete variable domain is ETGVTQSPTHLIKTRGQQVTLRCSSQSGHNTVSWYQQALGQGPQFIFQYYREEENGRGNFPPRFSGLQFPNYSSELNVNALELDDSALYLCASSLTRESTAQYFGPGTRLLVL.

This rearrangement joins TRBV20-1 to TRBJ2-7; D is undetermined. From germline, CDR1 is DFQATT and CDR2 SNEGSKA (reference sequence). Trimming pared 4 bases from V and 4 bases from J, leaving 5 bases between. The CDR3 is 10 residues long. The CDR3 sequence is CSANTYEQYF. CDR3 nucleotides: TGCAGTGCTAACACGTACGAGCAGTACTTC.

This chain connects TRBV19 to TRBJ2-1; possible D gene TRBD2, 6 bases. Germline-derived CDR1 and CDR2 are LNHDA and SQIVND (reference sequence). Deletions cut 4 bases from V and 7 bases from J, with 8 bases between. This CDR3 has 12 amino acids. The CDR3 nucleotides read TGTGCCAGTAGTAGCGGGGTAAATGAGCAGTTCTTC. Its protein is CASSSGVNEQFF.

The chain carries TRBV30 and TRBJ2-5; 12 bases fit TRBD1. V lost 3 bases, J lost 8 bases, and 22 bases stayed unmatched. Germline assignment: CDR1 GTSNPN and CDR2 SVGIG (reference sequence). The CDR3 sequence is 19 residues long. CDR3 sequence (DNA): TGTGCCTGGAGAGATCCCCGGGACAGGGGGCGGGGGACTAAAGGAACCCAGTACTTC. The encoded protein is CAWRDPRDRGRGTKGTQYF.

This chain joins TRBV6-1 and TRBJ1-3; D not certain. The V end was cut by 4 bases, the J end by 0 bases, with 7 bases between. This CDR3 has 14 amino acids. CDR1 and CDR2 (germline): MNHNS, SASEGT. DNA for the CDR3: TGTGCCAGCAGTGCGAGGAGCTCTGGAAACACCATATATTTT. Translating gives CASSARSSGNTIYF.

The chain has TRBV6-5 and TRBJ1-1; D gene uncertain. This CDR3 is 11 amino acids long. The germline gives CDR1 MNHEY, CDR2 SVGAGI. The V end was cut by 7 bases, the J end by 5 bases, with 8 bases between. DNA for the CDR3: TGTGCCAGCATCCTCAATACTGAAGCTTTCTTT. As protein: CASILNTEAFF.

The chain joins TRBV9 to TRBJ2-5, with 10 bases identical to TRBD1. The CDR3 loop spans 17 amino acids. The V gene end was trimmed by 4 bases and the J gene end by 5 bases; junction bases not matched to a gene: 14. Germline-derived CDR1 and CDR2 are SGDLS and YYNGEE. The CDR3 here is CASSPRGSGQGLETQYF. The CDR3 nucleotides read TGTGCCAGCAGCCCCCGAGGGTCGGGACAGGGGTTGGAGACCCAGTACTTC. Together with reference TRBV9 and TRBJ2-5, the CDR3 gives the full variable domain: DSGVTQTPKHLITATGQRVTLRCSPRSGDLSVYWYQQSLDQGLQFLIQYYNGEERAKGNILERFSAQQFPDLHSELNLSSLELGDSALYFCASSPRGSGQGLETQYFGPGTRLLVL.

The chain couples TRBV30 to TRBJ1-1; the match to TRBD1 covers 7 bases. The ends lost 8 bases at V and 4 bases at J; junction bases unmatched: 10. The CDR3 loop spans 13 amino acids. CDR1 and CDR2 from the germline V gene are GTSNPN and SVGIG (reference sequence). The CDR3 DNA follows: TGTGCCGGACCAAGGGGGCTAGGCACTGAAGCTTTCTTT. Protein: CAGPRGLGTEAFF.

The V gene is TRBV25-1, the J gene TRBJ1-5; no reliable D call. Trimming pared 3 bases from V and 9 bases from J, leaving 15 bases between. The CDR3 covers 14 residues. From germline, CDR1 is MGHDK and CDR2 SYGVNS. CDR3 bases: TGTGCCAGCAGTGACAATCTAGTAAGACGGCCCCAGCATTTT. Amino acids: CASSDNLVRRPQHF.

The table lists this clone with a count of one. J is TRBJ2-3 and V is TRBV14, with D unclear. V was shortened by 1 base and J by 7 bases, with 3 bases between the two germline ends. The CDR3 has 11 residues. Looked up from germline, CDR1 is SGHDN and CDR2 is FVKESK. The CDR3 bases are TGTGCCAGCAGCCAAGTGAATACGCAGTATTTT. It specifies CASSQVNTQYF. Based on the CDR3 plus reference TRBV14 and TRBJ2-3, the full variable domain is EAGVTQFPSHSVIEKGQTVTLRCDPISGHDNLYWYRRVMGKEIKFLLHFVKESKQDESGMPNNRFLAERTGGTYSTLKVQPAELEDSGVYFCASSQVNTQYFGPGTRLTVL.

V and J are TRBV19 and TRBJ2-4; TRBD1 or TRBD2 may be the D gene (6 bases each). The germline V gene has CDR1 LNHDA and CDR2 SQIVND (reference sequence). This CDR3 region has 17 residues. Trimming pared 5 bases from V and 0 bases from J, leaving 17 bases between. The CDR3 sequence: CASSSQGRPLAKNIQYF. DNA for the CDR3: TGTGCCAGTAGTTCCCAGGGGAGGCCACTAGCCAAAAACATTCAGTACTTC.

The chain joins TRBV28 to TRBJ2-2; perhaps TRBD2 as D (6 bases). Germline V lookup: CDR1 MDHEN, CDR2 SYDVKM. The ends were cut back, 5 bases at V and 2 bases at J, with 21 bases in the middle. The CDR3 runs to 18 residues. In nucleotides, the CDR3 is TGTGCCAGCAGTACGATACCGGGCGGGAAGGTTAACACCGGGGAGCTGTTTTTT. It yields the protein CASSTIPGGKVNTGELFF. Variable domain in full (rest from reference TRBV28 and TRBJ2-2): DVKVTQSSRYLVKRTGEKVFLECVQDMDHENMFWYRQDPGLGLRLIYFSYDVKMKEKGDIPEGYSVSREKKERFSLILESASTNQTSMYLCASSTIPGGKVNTGELFFGEGSRLTVL.

The CDR3 nucleotides read TGTGCCAGCAGCTTAACCCCCGGGACAGGGGGCTGGGCTTTCTTT. Protein product: CASSLTPGTGGWAFF. V and J are TRBV5-8 and TRBJ1-1; TRBD1 matches at 12 bases. The CDR3 is made up of 15 amino acids. V shed 2 bases, J shed 11 bases, and the junction held 10 bases outside the gene matches. CDR1 and CDR2 from the germline V gene are SGHTS and YDEGEE.

The chain has TRBV9 and TRBJ1-2; D is unresolved. The germline gives CDR1 SGDLS, CDR2 YYNGEE. Trimming pared 2 bases from V and 4 bases from J, leaving 15 bases between. This CDR3 spans 15 amino acids. The CDR3 protein is CASSVNPGTAYGYTF. For the CDR3, the DNA is TGTGCCAGCAGCGTGAACCCGGGAACAGCCTATGGCTACACCTTC.

J is TRBJ2-5 and V is TRBV18; D not certain. The V end lost 1 base, the J end lost 5 bases, and 17 bases lay between the germline ends. The CDR3 is 16 amino acids. CDR1 is KGHSH, CDR2 LQKENI, per germline. CDR3 DNA sequence: TGTGCCAGCTCACCACAGCCCGGGCCCATGGGGGAGACCCAGTACTTC. Amino acids: CASSPQPGPMGETQYF.

The chain uses TRBV5-1 and TRBJ2-1, with 9 bases lining up with TRBD2. Germline V gene sequence: CDR1 SGHRS, CDR2 YFSETQ. The CDR3 length is 15 residues. After removal of 0 bases from V and 8 bases from J, the junction contained 6 bases not matched to a gene. In nucleotides, the CDR3 is TGCGCCAGCAGCTTGGCCGTAGCGGGAGTGCATGAGCAGTTCTTC. Amino acid sequence: CASSLAVAGVHEQFF.

The chain recombines TRBV27 with TRBJ2-3; D ambiguous. This CDR3 is 15 amino acids long. The V gene lost 3 bases and the J gene lost 2 bases, with 12 bases spanning the gap. The germline CDR1 and CDR2 sequences are MNHEY and SMNVEV (reference sequence). CDR3 in DNA: TGTGCCAGCAGTTTTATCCTGGGATTCACAGATACGCAGTATTTT. This translates into CASSFILGFTDTQYF.

This chain uses TRBV18 with TRBJ1-1, with TRBD1 matching 7 bases. V lost 2 bases to trimming and J lost 3 bases; unmatched junction nucleotides: 12. The CDR3 sequence is 17 residues long. CDR1 KGHSH and CDR2 LQKENI come from the germline V gene. CDR3 DNA sequence: TGTGCCAGCTCACCAAGGGGGCTCGCCAGGTGGGACACTGAAGCTTTCTTT. This translates into CASSPRGLARWDTEAFF.

This chain joins TRBV6-4 and TRBJ2-3, with D perhaps TRBD1 (5 bases). The CDR3 is 19 residues long. V lost 2 bases, J lost 2 bases, and 23 bases lay in between. Germline V gene sequence: CDR1 MRHNA, CDR2 SNTAGT. CDR3 DNA: TGTGCCAGCAGTGACGATCGACCCCATGACAGCCTGCACACAGATACGCAGTATTTT. Protein product: CASSDDRPHDSLHTDTQYF.